This TCR beta chain was documented in a study of T cell repertoires in cytomegalovirus infection. This clonotype came up a few times. Its target is unknown. TCRdb re-called the reads through MiXCR, storing one row per CDR3 protein. The data show fewer than 900,000 distinct CDR3 sequences, with about 27% seen just once and around 13% held by the top ten. Germline-derived CDR1 and CDR2 are SGDLS and YYNGEE. There are 12 residues in the CDR3. The V end lost 3 bases, the J end lost 7 bases, and 10 bases lay between the germline ends. This rearrangement joins TRBV9 to TRBJ1-1; no reliable D call. The sequenced sample was cultured CD8+ T cells from PBMCs, obtained from culture after CMV antigen stimulation. This TCR was recovered from a human donor in good health (CMV status not recorded). Some clones in this sample may be carry-over from other donors' samples. The CDR3: CASSAYWGEAFF. In nucleotides, the CDR3 is TGTGCCAGCAGCGCTTACTGGGGTGAAGCTTTCTTT.